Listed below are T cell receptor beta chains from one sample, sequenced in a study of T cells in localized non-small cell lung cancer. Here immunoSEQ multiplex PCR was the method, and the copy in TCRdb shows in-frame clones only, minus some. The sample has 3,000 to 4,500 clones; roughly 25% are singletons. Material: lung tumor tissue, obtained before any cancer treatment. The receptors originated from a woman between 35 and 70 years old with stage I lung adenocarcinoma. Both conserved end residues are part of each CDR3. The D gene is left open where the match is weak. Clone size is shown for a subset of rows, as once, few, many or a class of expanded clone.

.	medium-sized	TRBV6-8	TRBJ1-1	CASSQKDRNTEAFF	TGTGCCAGCAGTCAAAAAGACAGAAACACTGAAGCTTTCTTT
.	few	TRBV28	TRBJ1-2	CASSLGTYQGYTF	TGTGCCAGCAGTTTGGGGACCTACCAGGGCTACACCTTC
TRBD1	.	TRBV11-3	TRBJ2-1	CASSSGQVRWGEFF	TGTGCCAGCAGCTCGGGACAGGTTCGTTGGGGGGAGTTCTTC
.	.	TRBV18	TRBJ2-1	CASSPGILDEQFF	TGTGCCAGCTCACCCGGGATTCTTGATGAGCAGTTCTTC
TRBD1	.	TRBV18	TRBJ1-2	CASSPSLSGQGSTYTF	TGTGCCAGCTCGCCGTCTTTGAGCGGACAGGGAAGTACCTACACCTTC
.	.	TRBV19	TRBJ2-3	CASSPLDSTDTQYF	TGTGCCAGTAGTCCCTTGGACAGCACAGATACGCAGTATTTT
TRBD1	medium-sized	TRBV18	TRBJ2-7	CASSPGGQGLHYEQYF	TGTGCCAGCTCACCAGGAGGACAGGGGCTCCACTACGAGCAGTACTTC
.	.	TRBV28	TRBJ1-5	CASSSPGTAISPQHF	TGTGCCAGCAGCTCACCGGGAACGGCAATCAGCCCCCAGCATTTT
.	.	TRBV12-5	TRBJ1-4	CASGFVGEAEKLFF	TGTGCTAGTGGTTTTGTAGGGGAGGCGGAAAAACTGTTTTTT
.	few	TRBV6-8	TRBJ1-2	CASREGGQSYGYTF	TGTGCCAGCAGAGAAGGTGGGCAGAGCTATGGCTACACCTTC
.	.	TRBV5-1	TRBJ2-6	CASSLAPGPGSSGANVLTF	TGCGCCAGCAGCTTGGCCCCCGGGCCAGGAAGCTCTGGGGCCAACGTCCTGACTTTC
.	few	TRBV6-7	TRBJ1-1	CASSEGISAFF	TGTGCCAGCAGTGAAGGGATATCAGCTTTCTTT
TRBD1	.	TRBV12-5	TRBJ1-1	CASGLTIGGLTEAFF	TGTGCTAGTGGGCTTACCATAGGGGGCTTGACTGAAGCTTTCTTT
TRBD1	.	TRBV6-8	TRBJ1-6	CASSFRQGRNSPLHF	TGTGCCAGCAGTTTTCGACAGGGGAGAAATTCACCCCTCCACTTT
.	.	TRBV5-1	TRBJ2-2	CASSDRTNTGELFF	TGCGCCAGCAGCGATCGGACGAACACCGGGGAGCTGTTTTTT
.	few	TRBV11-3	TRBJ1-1	CASSPIAGGVGEAFF	TGTGCCAGCAGCCCCATTGCGGGGGGGGTGGGTGAAGCTTTCTTT
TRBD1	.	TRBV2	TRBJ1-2	CASSVARDRMRGYTF	TGTGCCAGCAGCGTAGCCAGGGACAGGATGAGGGGCTACACCTTC
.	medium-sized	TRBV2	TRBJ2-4	CASSAIRRNIQYF	TGTGCCAGCAGTGCTATCCGGCGAAACATTCAGTACTTC
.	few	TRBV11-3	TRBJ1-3	CASSSGPPGGLKNTIYF	TGTGCCAGCAGCTCGGGGCCCCCTGGGGGGCTGAAAAACACCATATATTTT
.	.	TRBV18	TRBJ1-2	CASSQGNYGYTF	TGTGCCAGCTCACAGGGTAACTATGGCTACACCTTC
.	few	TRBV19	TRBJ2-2	CASAQPNTGELFF	TGTGCCAGTGCACAGCCGAACACCGGGGAGCTGTTTTTT
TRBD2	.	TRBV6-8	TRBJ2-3	CASSFTRGGFTDTQYF	TGTGCCAGCAGTTTCACGCGGGGGGGTTTCACAGATACGCAGTATTTT
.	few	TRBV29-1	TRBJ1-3	CSVGDPFVRNTIYF	TGCAGCGTTGGGGATCCCTTCGTACGAAACACCATATATTTT